The clone carrying this T cell receptor (beta chain) has a count of ten or more. Its antigen is not known. 5'RACE with constant-segment primers yielded barcoded, UMI-tagged TCR alpha and TCR beta cDNA libraries. Using its own MiXCR run on the 5' RACE reads, TCRdb lists one record per CDR3 protein. Among under 450,000 distinct CDR3 sequences, 20% to 25% were seen once, and the ten largest hold 21%. Trimming took off 3 bases at V and 6 bases at J, with 7 bases between the two ends. CDR1 and CDR2 from the germline V gene are KGHDR and SFDVKD. The length of the CDR3 is 12 residues. This sample was included in a study of T-cell memory formation after mild COVID-19. Study-wide context: Each donor largely had its own TCR clusters.

Study-wide findings and caveats: The pre-infection memory compartment contained some responding clones, suggesting cross-reactive memory joined. Clones that contracted from day 15 to 85 were balanced CD4/CD8, while later expanders leaned CD4+.

This receptor was identified in a man aged 18 to 30 who had mild COVID-19 (a few samples of this study predate the infection). Cell type and time point are not known. The chain links TRBV24-1 to TRBJ1-1; no clear D gene. The specimen was PBMCs or a T cell subset sorted from them (not recorded which). DNA for the CDR3: TGTGCCACCAGTGATGGGGTGGCTGAAGCTTTCTTT. This encodes CATSDGVAEAFF.